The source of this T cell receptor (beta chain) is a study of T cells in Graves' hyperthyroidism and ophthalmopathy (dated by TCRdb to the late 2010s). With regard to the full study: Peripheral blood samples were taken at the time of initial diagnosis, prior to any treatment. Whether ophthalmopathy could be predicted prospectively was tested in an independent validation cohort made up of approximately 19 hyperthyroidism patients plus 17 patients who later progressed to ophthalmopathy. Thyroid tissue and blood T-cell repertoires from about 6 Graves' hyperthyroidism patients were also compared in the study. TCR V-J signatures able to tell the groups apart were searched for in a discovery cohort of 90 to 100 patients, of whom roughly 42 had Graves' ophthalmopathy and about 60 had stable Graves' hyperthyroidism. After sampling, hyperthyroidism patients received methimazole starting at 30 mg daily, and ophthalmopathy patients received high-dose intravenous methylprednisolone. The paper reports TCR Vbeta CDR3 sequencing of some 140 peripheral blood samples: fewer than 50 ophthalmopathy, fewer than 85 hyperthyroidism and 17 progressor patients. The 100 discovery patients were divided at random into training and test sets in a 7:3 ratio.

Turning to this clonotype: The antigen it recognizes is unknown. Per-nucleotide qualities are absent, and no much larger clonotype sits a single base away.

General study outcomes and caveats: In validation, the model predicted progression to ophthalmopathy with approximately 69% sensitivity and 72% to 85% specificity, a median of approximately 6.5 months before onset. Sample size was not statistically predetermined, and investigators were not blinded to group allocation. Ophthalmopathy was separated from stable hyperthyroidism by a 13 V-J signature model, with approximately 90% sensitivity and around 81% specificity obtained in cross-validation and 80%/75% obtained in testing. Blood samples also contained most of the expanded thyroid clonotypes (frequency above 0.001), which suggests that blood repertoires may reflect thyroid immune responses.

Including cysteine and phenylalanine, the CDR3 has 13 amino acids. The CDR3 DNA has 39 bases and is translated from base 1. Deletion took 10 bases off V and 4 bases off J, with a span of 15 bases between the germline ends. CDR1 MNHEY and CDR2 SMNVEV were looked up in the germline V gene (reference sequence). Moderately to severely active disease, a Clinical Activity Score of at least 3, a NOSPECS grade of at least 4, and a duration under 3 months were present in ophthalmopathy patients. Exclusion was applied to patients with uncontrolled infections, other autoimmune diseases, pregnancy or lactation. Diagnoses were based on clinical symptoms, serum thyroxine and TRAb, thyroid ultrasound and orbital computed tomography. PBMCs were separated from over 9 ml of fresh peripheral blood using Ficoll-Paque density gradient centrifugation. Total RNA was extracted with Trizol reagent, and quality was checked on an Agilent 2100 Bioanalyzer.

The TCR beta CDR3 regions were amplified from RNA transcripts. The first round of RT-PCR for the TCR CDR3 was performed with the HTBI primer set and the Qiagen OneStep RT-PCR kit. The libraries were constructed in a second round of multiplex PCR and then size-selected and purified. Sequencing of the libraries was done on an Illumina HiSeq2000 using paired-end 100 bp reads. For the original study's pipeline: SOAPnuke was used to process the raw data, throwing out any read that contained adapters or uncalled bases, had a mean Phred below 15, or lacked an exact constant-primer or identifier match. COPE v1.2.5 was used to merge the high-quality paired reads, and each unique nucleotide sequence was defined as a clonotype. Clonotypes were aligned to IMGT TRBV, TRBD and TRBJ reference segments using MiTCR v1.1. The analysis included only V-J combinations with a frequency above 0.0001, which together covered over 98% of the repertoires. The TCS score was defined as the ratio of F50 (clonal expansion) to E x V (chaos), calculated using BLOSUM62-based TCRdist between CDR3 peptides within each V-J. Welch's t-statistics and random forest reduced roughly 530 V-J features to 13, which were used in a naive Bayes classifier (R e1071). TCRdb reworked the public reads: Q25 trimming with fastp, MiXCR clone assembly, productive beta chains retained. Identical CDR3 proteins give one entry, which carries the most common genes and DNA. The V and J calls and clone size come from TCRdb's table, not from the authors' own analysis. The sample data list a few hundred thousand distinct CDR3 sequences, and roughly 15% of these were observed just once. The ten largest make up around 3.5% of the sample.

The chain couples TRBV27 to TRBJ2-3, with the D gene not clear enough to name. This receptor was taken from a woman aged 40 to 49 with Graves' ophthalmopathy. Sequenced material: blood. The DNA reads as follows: TGTGCCACTCGACTTGTAAAGGCAGATACGCAGTATTTT. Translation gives CATRLVKADTQYF.